The rows below give T cell receptor beta chains drawn from one sample of a study of cytomegalovirus exposure and HLA in healthy donors. Libraries were prepared by immunoSEQ multiplex PCR; TCRdb keeps only in-frame clonotypes and omits some of them. This sample carries 150,000 to 200,000 clones, around nine tenths of them seen once, and the ten largest clones take approximately 2%. The sample was PBMCs. The receptors stem from a woman under 30 in good health and CMV-seronegative. CDR3s include the opening cysteine and the closing phenylalanine or tryptophan. The D gene is left open where the match is weak. Not all rows give a size; the values are once, few, many and, for expanded clones, a class.

TRBD1	TRBJ1-6	TRBV2	-	TGTGCCAGCAGTGGACAGGGGGCACCCCTCCACTTT	CASSGQGAPLHF
-	TRBJ2-7	TRBV6-5	-	TGTGCCAGCAGTTCAGACAGGAGCCACGAGCAGTACTTC	CASSSDRSHEQYF
-	TRBJ1-3	TRBV7-2	few	TGTGCCAGCAGCCCCGATTTCACCAGTTCCGGAAACACCATATATTTT	CASSPDFTSSGNTIYF
TRBD1	TRBJ1-5	TRBV5-6	-	TGTGCCAGCAGCTTGCTGGGACAGTATAGCAATCAGCCCCAGCATTTT	CASSLLGQYSNQPQHF
-	TRBJ2-6	TRBV4-2	-	TGTGCCAGCAGCCAAGTTGTGATCCAGAGGGGGAGCTTACTGGATGGGGCCAACGTCCTGACTTTC	CASSQVVIQRGSLLDGANVLTF
-	TRBJ1-2	TRBV28	-	TGTGCCAGCAGTTTAGCCCCTCTAGGCTACACCTTC	CASSLAPLGYTF
-	TRBJ1-1	TRBV11-3	few	TGTGCCAGCAGCCATCGGGCGGCGGGTGAAGCTTTCTTT	CASSHRAAGEAFF
-	TRBJ1-3	TRBV7-9	few	TGTGCCAGCAGCTTAGACAGAAACACCATATATTTT	CASSLDRNTIYF
TRBD1	TRBJ2-1	TRBV11-3	-	TGTGCCAGCAGCCTAGTTGGGGACAGCCACTTCGACAATGAGCAGTTCTTC	CASSLVGDSHFDNEQFF
-	TRBJ2-7	TRBV29-1	-	TGCAGCGTGACGACGACAGTATCCTACGAGCAGTACTTC	CSVTTTVSYEQYF
TRBD1	TRBJ2-7	TRBV11-2	-	TGTGCCAGCAGCTCCCGGGACAGGGGCCACGAGCAGTACTTC	CASSSRDRGHEQYF
TRBD2	TRBJ2-3	TRBV4-1	-	TGCGCCAGCAGCCTCCGAAGCGGGAGCATCACAGATACGCAGTATTTT	CASSLRSGSITDTQYF
TRBD2	TRBJ2-5	TRBV2	once	TGTGCCAGCAGTGAAACCACTAGCGGGTTGGAGACCCAGTACTTC	CASSETTSGLETQYF
-	TRBJ2-5	TRBV9	-	TGTGCCAGCAGCCCGATGATTGCCAGGCCCCAGACCCAGTACTTC	CASSPMIARPQTQYF
-	TRBJ2-7	TRBV1	-	TGCACCAGCAGCCCATGGGCAGTCCAGAGCAGCTCCTACGAGCAGTACTTC	CTSSPWAVQSSSYEQYF
TRBD1	TRBJ1-1	TRBV4-3	-	TGCGCCAGCAGCTTCCGGGACAGTATGAACACTGAAGCTTTCTTT	CASSFRDSMNTEAFF
-	TRBJ2-5	TRBV5-6	-	TGTGCCAGCAGCCCGGAGGGACTGGCGACGACCCAGTACTTC	CASSPEGLATTQYF
TRBD2	TRBJ2-5	TRBV28	-	TGTGCCAGCAGTTTGGTGCTAGCGGGGGGCCAAGAGACCCAGTACTTC	CASSLVLAGGQETQYF
-	TRBJ2-1	TRBV9	-	TGTGCCAGCAGCGTAGTAGCGAACAGATACAATGAGCAGTTCTTC	CASSVVANRYNEQFF
-	TRBJ2-1	TRBV15	-	TGTGCCACCAGCAGTGACTCCGGCAATGAGCAGTTCTTC	CATSSDSGNEQFF
TRBD2	TRBJ2-5	TRBV7-8	-	TGTGCCAGCAGCCCTCGGAGGCTAGCGGGGGGGCGTGAGACCCAGTACTTC	CASSPRRLAGGRETQYF
TRBD1	TRBJ1-2	TRBV6-6	-	TGTGCCAGCAGTTACTGGACAGGGTTCTATGAAGATGGCTACACCTTC	CASSYWTGFYEDGYTF
-	TRBJ1-1	TRBV6-1	-	TGTGCCAGCAGTGCGCACAGGGACACTGAAGCTTTCTTT	CASSAHRDTEAFF
-	TRBJ2-3	TRBV27	few	TGTGCCAGCAGTTCCAGCGCGACGGGCACAGATACGCAGTATTTT	CASSSSATGTDTQYF
TRBD2	TRBJ2-1	TRBV4-1	-	TGCGCCAGCAGCCAAGAACCCGGGACTAGCGGCAATGAGCAGTTCTTC	CASSQEPGTSGNEQFF
-	TRBJ2-1	TRBV6-5	-	TGTGCCAGCAGTGGTAGAAACGGCTCCTACAATGAGCAGTTCTTC	CASSGRNGSYNEQFF
TRBD1	TRBJ2-7	TRBV7-2	-	TGTGCCAGCAGCCCTAGCCGGGACAGCTATCGCTACGAGCAGTACTTC	CASSPSRDSYRYEQYF
-	TRBJ1-1	TRBV7-9	-	TGTGCCAGCAGTGCGATGAACACTGAAGCTTTCTTT	CASSAMNTEAFF
TRBD2	TRBJ2-7	TRBV6-5	-	TGTGCCAGCAGTCTCTCGGCGGGAGGTTCCTACGAGCAGTACTTC	CASSLSAGGSYEQYF
TRBD1	TRBJ2-2	TRBV27	-	TGTGCCATCCCGATACCTATTCCACAGGGGGCGACCGGCGGGGAGCTGTTTTTT	CAIPIPIPQGATGGELFF
-	TRBJ2-2	TRBV7-2	-	TGTGCCAGCAGACGACAGACCGGGGAGCTGTTTTTT	CASRRQTGELFF
TRBD2	TRBJ2-3	TRBV5-1	-	TGCGCCAGCAGCTTGGGGGCTAGCGGAACAGATACGCAGTATTTT	CASSLGASGTDTQYF
-	TRBJ2-5	TRBV6-6	-	TGTGCCAGCAGTTACTATGTGGGCCACCAAGAGACCCAGTACTTC	CASSYYVGHQETQYF
TRBD2	TRBJ2-3	TRBV9	-	TGTGCCAGCAGTGTAGCGGGGGTGAGCACAGATACGCAGTATTTT	CASSVAGVSTDTQYF
-	TRBJ2-2	TRBV6-5	-	TGTGCCAGCGGCCTACTAGGTACGGCCGGGGAGCTGTTTTTT	CASGLLGTAGELFF
-	TRBJ1-1	TRBV29-1	-	TGCAGCGTTGCGGCAGGGAACACTGAAGCTTTCTTT	CSVAAGNTEAFF
-	TRBJ2-7	TRBV4-1	-	TGCGCCAGCAGCCAAGATGGAACCAGGTGGAACTTC	CASSQDGTRWNF
TRBD1	TRBJ1-1	TRBV19	-	TGTGCCAGTAGTATCACCCGGGACAGGGAAGCTTTCTTT	CASSITRDREAFF
TRBD2	TRBJ2-7	TRBV7-9	-	TGTGCCAGCAGCTCCTCCCTGGGGGCTAGCGGGTCCTCCTACGAGCAGTACTTC	CASSSSLGASGSSYEQYF
TRBD1	TRBJ2-7	TRBV5-1	once	TGCGCCAGCAGCACGGGAGGGACAGGGGGCGCCGAGCAGTACTTC	CASSTGGTGGAEQYF
-	TRBJ1-2	TRBV6-1	-	TGTGCCAGCAGTGAGTTGGCCCTGCTCGGGGGCTACACCTTC	CASSELALLGGYTF
-	TRBJ1-2	TRBV5-1	once	TGCGCCAGCAGCTTGGCCGCTTTGGACACGGGTGGCTACACCTTC	CASSLAALDTGGYTF
-	TRBJ2-1	TRBV7-8	-	TGTGCCACTTCGGGGAGGGGGAAGGATGAGCAGTTCTTC	CATSGRGKDEQFF
TRBD2	TRBJ2-3	TRBV6-4	once	TGTGCCAGCAGTGATCGGGTATTAGGAGCGGGAGCTACAGATACGCAGTATTTT	CASSDRVLGAGATDTQYF
TRBD1	TRBJ2-3	TRBV7-9	-	TGTGCCAGCAGCCGCGACAGGGTAGGAGATACGCAGTATTTT	CASSRDRVGDTQYF
TRBD2	TRBJ2-1	TRBV20-1	-	TGCAGTGCCAGACTGGGAGGGACGCAGTTCTTC	CSARLGGTQFF
TRBD1	TRBJ2-7	TRBV6-6	-	TGTGCCAGCGCGTCTGGACAGGTCCGCGAGCAGTACTTC	CASASGQVREQYF
TRBD1	TRBJ1-4	TRBV6-1	-	TGTGCCAGCAGTCCCAGGGGGCTAAATGAAAAACTGTTTTTT	CASSPRGLNEKLFF
-	TRBJ2-1	TRBV27	-	TGTGCCAGCAGTTTAGGACTTCCATCCTACAATGAGCAGTTCTTC	CASSLGLPSYNEQFF
-	TRBJ2-3	TRBV11-3	-	TGTGCCAGCAGCTCAATGGGCAGGGATTTCAATACGCAGTATTTT	CASSSMGRDFNTQYF
TRBD1	TRBJ2-7	TRBV7-9	-	TGTGCCAGCAGCTTGGGACAGGGCCTTCCCTACGAGCAGTACTTC	CASSLGQGLPYEQYF
-	TRBJ2-1	TRBV7-8	-	TGTGCCAGCAGCTTAGGAGGGATCGATGAGCAGTTCTTC	CASSLGGIDEQFF
-	TRBJ2-3	TRBV6-5	-	TGTGCCAGCAGTTACGTCTTCACAGATACGCAGTATTTT	CASSYVFTDTQYF
-	TRBJ2-5	TRBV19	-	TGTGCCAGTAGTATCGGAGAGATCCAGTACTTC	CASSIGEIQYF
-	TRBJ2-7	TRBV28	-	TGTGCCAGCAATAACCAGGTTAGCTCCTACGAGCAGTACTTC	CASNNQVSSYEQYF